A single sample is the source of the 21 T cell receptor beta chains below, sequenced in a study of CD8+CD57+ T cells in acquired aplastic anemia. The authors sequenced patients whose flow cytometry had shown CD8+CD57+ cell expansion. Genomic DNA, serving as template, underwent TCR beta VDJ and CDR3 profiling. One entry per CDR3 protein results from TCRdb running MiXCR on the reads. The sample contains 80,000 to 100,000 distinct CDR3 sequences, roughly two thirds of which appear only once. The sequencing sample was made of sorted CD4+, CD8+, or CD8+CD57+ T cells (not recorded which) from PBMCs. The receptors here all came from a human donor with aplastic anemia.

The chain recombines TRBV5-1 with TRBJ2-1, with 8 bases matching TRBD2. The V gene end was trimmed by 2 bases and the J gene end by 4 bases; junction bases not matched to a gene: 5. Germline V lookup: CDR1 SGHRS, CDR2 YFSETQ. The length of the CDR3 is 15 residues. The CDR3 coding sequence is TGCGCCAGCAGCTTCCGGCGGGAGGTGTACAATGAGCAGTTCTTC. Translation: CASSFRREVYNEQFF.

This clonotype was counted a few times. The rearrangement joins TRBV19 to TRBJ1-3; D possibly corresponds to TRBD1 (6 bases). The V and J ends lost 5 bases and 2 bases respectively, with 10 bases between them. CDR1 and CDR2 from the germline V gene are LNHDA and SQIVND (reference sequence). CDR3 size: 14 residues. CDR3 nucleotide sequence: TGTGCCAGTAGTCTACAGGGTACTGGAAACACCATATATTTT. Translated, it gives CASSLQGTGNTIYF.

Comment on this clonotype: One end of the junction does not line up with germline, which may come from a read error. V and J are TRBV10-3 and TRBJ1-3; D is undetermined. Germline CDR1 and CDR2: ENHRY and SYGVKD. The CDR3 totals 13 residues. The CDR3 DNA follows: TGTGCCATCAGTGAGTCGAGTGGAAACACCATACATTTT. This codes for CAISESSGNTIHF.

This sequence joins TRBV7-8 and TRBJ2-3, with unresolved D. Germline-derived CDR1 and CDR2 are SGHVS and FQNEAQ. V lost 3 bases, J lost 3 bases, and 10 bases lay in between. CDR3 length: 14 amino acids. CDR3 coding DNA: TGTGCCAGCAGCTTGCTGGATATTACAGATACGCAGTATTTT. Amino acids: CASSLLDITDTQYF. The whole variable domain, filled in from reference TRBV7-8 and TRBJ2-3, reads GAGVSQSPRYKVAKRGQDVALRCDPISGHVSLFWYQQALGQGPEFLTYFQNEAQLDKSGLPSDRFFAERPEGSVSTLKIQRTQQEDSAVYLCASSLLDITDTQYFGPGTRLTVL.

About this clonotype itself: One end of the junction varies from germline; a read error may be responsible. The chain combines TRBV7-2 with TRBJ1-2, with D hard to call. The germline V gene encodes CDR1 SGHTA and CDR2 FQGNSA. This CDR3 has 13 amino acids. The CDR3 sequence: CASNLAGIYGYTF. The CDR3 DNA reads as TGTGCCAGCAACTTAGCGGGGATTTATGGCTACACCTTC.

Points on this clonotype: A much larger clone lies a single base off, so this may be a read error. The chain has TRBV7-8 and TRBJ1-2, with 10 bases fitting TRBD1. This CDR3 is 13 amino acids long. Germline CDR1 SGHVS, CDR2 FQNEAQ. Trimming removed 6 bases from V and 9 bases from J; junction bases left unmatched: 7. The CDR3 nucleotides are TGTGCCAGCAGAACCGTGACAGGGGGCCGCTACACCTTC. As protein: CASRTVTGGRYTF.

In this sample, this clonotype turned up a few times. The rearrangement uses TRBV24-1 and TRBJ2-2, with D maybe TRBD2 (6 bases). V lost 9 bases and J lost 5, with 15 bases in between. The germline V gene encodes CDR1 KGHDR and CDR2 SFDVKD. This CDR3 spans 14 amino acids. CDR3 protein: CATRGREETGELFF. Here the CDR3 DNA reads TGTGCCACCCGAGGAAGGGAGGAGACCGGGGAGCTGTTTTTT.

This clonotype was seen once. This sequence joins TRBV2 and TRBJ2-2, with D tentatively TRBD1 (6 bases). The V end lost 5 bases, the J end lost 5 bases, and 15 bases lay between the germline ends. Germline CDR1 SNHLY, CDR2 FYNNEI. The CDR3 runs 15 residues. CDR3 sequence reads: CASSYNPGETGELFF. CDR3 nucleotides: TGTGCCAGCAGTTATAATCCAGGGGAAACCGGGGAGCTGTTTTTT.

This clonotype was counted many times. This rearrangement joins TRBV7-6 to TRBJ2-3; TRBD2 might be the D (6 bases). Trimming cost V 5 bases and J 2 bases, with 14 bases left between them. Germline V CDR1 and CDR2: SGHVS, FNYEAQ. The CDR3 has 15 residues. The CDR3: CASSQRWDFTDTQYF. The CDR3, as DNA: TGTGCCAGCAGCCAACGCTGGGACTTCACAGATACGCAGTATTTT. Filled out from reference TRBV7-6 and TRBJ2-3, the complete variable domain reads GAGVSQSPRYKVTKRGQDVALRCDPISGHVSLYWYRQALGQGPEFLTYFNYEAQQDKSGLPNDRFSAERPEGSISTLTIQRTEQRDSAMYRCASSQRWDFTDTQYFGPGTRLTVL.

This rearrangement joins TRBV24-1 to TRBJ2-2; D is uncertain. V was trimmed by 4 bases and J by 1 base, leaving 9 bases between them. Germline V lookup: CDR1 KGHDR, CDR2 SFDVKD. The CDR3 spans 15 residues. This CDR3 is CATSEGMGNTGELFF. CDR3 DNA sequence: TGTGCCACCAGTGAAGGGATGGGGAACACCGGGGAGCTGTTTTTT.

The rearrangement uses TRBV7-8 and TRBJ2-3; 8 bases map to TRBD2. Germline CDR1 reads SGHVS; CDR2 reads FQNEAQ. Germline trimming cut 1 base from V and 3 bases from J; bases unmatched to any gene: 6. The CDR3 loop spans 16 amino acids. The CDR3 DNA reads as TGTGCCAGCAGCTTAGGGCCCGGGGGGGTTACAGATACGCAGTATTTT. This sequence encodes CASSLGPGGVTDTQYF.

The V call is TRBV10-3, the J call TRBJ2-3; D assignment may be TRBD1 or TRBD2 (5 bases each). Looked up from germline, CDR1 is ENHRY and CDR2 is SYGVKD. Trimming stripped 0 bases from V and 4 bases from J, with 8 bases between. This CDR3 comprises 14 residues. The chain's CDR3 is CAISESKGPDTQYF. The CDR3 DNA is TGTGCCATCAGTGAGTCGAAGGGACCAGATACGCAGTATTTT.

This clonotype was observed a single time. This chain joins TRBV19 and TRBJ2-7, with TRBD2 matching 7 bases. Germline V gene lookup returns CDR1 LNHDA and CDR2 SQIVND (reference sequence). The length of the CDR3 is 15 residues. The J segment lost 0 bases and the V segment lost 9 bases, leaving 11 bases of the junction unmatched. Here the CDR3 reads CASSWAASGSYEQYF. The CDR3 DNA reads TGTGCCAGCAGTTGGGCGGCTAGCGGCTCCTACGAGCAGTACTTC.

The chain recombines TRBV11-2 with TRBJ1-6; TRBD1 matches at 9 bases. V was clipped by 5 bases and J by 10 bases; unmatched bases: 6. The CDR3 length is 14 residues. Germline V CDR1 and CDR2: SGHAT, FQNNGV. This CDR3 reads CASSPGQGQSPLHF. The CDR3 DNA is TGTGCCAGCAGCCCGGGACAGGGACAATCACCCCTCCACTTT.

V gene TRBV7-3 combines with J gene TRBJ1-4; D uncertain. Deletions cut 6 bases from V and 16 bases from J, with 12 bases between. This CDR3 spans 10 amino acids. Looked up from germline, CDR1 is SGHTA and CDR2 is FQGTGA. The CDR3 DNA reads as TGTGCCAGCAGTAGACCACAACCGTTTTTT. It is translated as CASSRPQPFF.

This chain connects TRBV7-6 to TRBJ2-1; 9 nucleotides align to TRBD2. V was clipped by 1 base and J by 3 bases; unmatched bases: 1. The CDR3 sequence is 15 residues long. Germline lookup yields CDR1 SGHVS and CDR2 FNYEAQ. The CDR3 DNA is TGTGCCAGCAGCTTAGAAGCGGGAGGCTACAATGAGCAGTTCTTC. This codes for CASSLEAGGYNEQFF.

In DNA, the CDR3 is TGTGCCAGCAGGGTCACCTACGAGCAGTACTTC. It encodes CASRVTYEQYF. This sequence joins TRBV2 and TRBJ2-7; no reliable D call. Trimming removed 6 bases at V and 2 bases at J, with 5 bases between. CDR3 length: 11 residues. Germline V gene data show CDR1 as SNHLY and CDR2 as FYNNEI.

This clonotype was picked up a small number of times. The V call is TRBV2, the J call TRBJ1-5; 10 positions match TRBD1. J gave up 4 bases and V 6 bases, and 3 bases lay outside the gene matches. The CDR3 is 14 residues long. The germline V gene has CDR1 SNHLY and CDR2 FYNNEI. The CDR3 DNA reads as TGTGCCAGCAGCCGACAGGGGGCGAATCAGCCCCAGCATTTT. This gives the protein CASSRQGANQPQHF.

The chain couples TRBV2 to TRBJ2-2; D gene unclear. Germline values: CDR1 SNHLY, CDR2 FYNNEI. CDR3 length: 14 amino acids. V was pared by 6 bases and J by 4 bases, with 12 bases between. The CDR3 DNA sequence: TGTGCCAGCAGATCCTTACTTATCACCGGGGAGCTGTTTTTT. This translates into CASRSLLITGELFF.

Remarks on this clonotype: The junction shows a germline mismatch at one end, possibly a read error. The chain combines TRBV12-3 or TRBV12-4 with TRBJ2-3; possible D gene TRBD2, 5 bases. This CDR3 contains 13 residues. This CDR3 reads CASSAGPTDTQYF. In DNA, the CDR3 is TGCGCCAGCAGTGCGGGCCCCACAGATACGCAGTATTTT.

This clonotype was seen only once. This rearrangement joins TRBV12-3 or TRBV12-4 to TRBJ1-2; D call uncertain. Trimming pared 6 bases from V and 4 bases from J, leaving 12 bases between. The CDR3 sequence is 13 residues long. CDR3 sequence (DNA): TGTGCCAGCAGACCGGACCTCCTCTATGGCTACACCTTC. It translates to CASRPDLLYGYTF.